These 2 T cell receptor beta chains came from one sample sequenced in a study of blood T cell repertoires in COVID-19. Assay used: immunoSEQ multiplex PCR; TCRdb lists only in-frame clones, some missing. This sample has roughly 120,000 clones, with roughly 84% found just once. Sequenced: peripheral blood. These receptors were obtained from a woman in her 70s with acute or convalescent COVID-19.

Only a few counts were recorded for this clone. The rearrangement joins TRBV4-1 to TRBJ1-3; 7 nucleotides agree with TRBD1. Per the germline V gene, CDR1 is MGHRA and CDR2 is YSYEKL. The CDR3 extends over 16 amino acids. Trimming cost V 0 bases and J 2 bases; bases outside gene matches: 4. The CDR3 here is CASSQEQGFPGNTIYF. The CDR3 coding sequence is TGCGCCAGCAGCCAAGAACAGGGGTTCCCTGGAAACACCATATATTTT.

The chain is built from TRBV7-3 and TRBJ2-3, with 12 bases matching TRBD2. The CDR3 covers 16 residues. CDR1 SGHTA and CDR2 FQGTGA come from the germline V gene. J was trimmed by 4 bases and V by 2 bases; bases with no gene match: 4. The CDR3 here is CASSLGPSGRADTQYF. The DNA of the CDR3 is TGTGCCAGCAGCTTAGGCCCTAGCGGGAGGGCAGATACGCAGTATTTT.